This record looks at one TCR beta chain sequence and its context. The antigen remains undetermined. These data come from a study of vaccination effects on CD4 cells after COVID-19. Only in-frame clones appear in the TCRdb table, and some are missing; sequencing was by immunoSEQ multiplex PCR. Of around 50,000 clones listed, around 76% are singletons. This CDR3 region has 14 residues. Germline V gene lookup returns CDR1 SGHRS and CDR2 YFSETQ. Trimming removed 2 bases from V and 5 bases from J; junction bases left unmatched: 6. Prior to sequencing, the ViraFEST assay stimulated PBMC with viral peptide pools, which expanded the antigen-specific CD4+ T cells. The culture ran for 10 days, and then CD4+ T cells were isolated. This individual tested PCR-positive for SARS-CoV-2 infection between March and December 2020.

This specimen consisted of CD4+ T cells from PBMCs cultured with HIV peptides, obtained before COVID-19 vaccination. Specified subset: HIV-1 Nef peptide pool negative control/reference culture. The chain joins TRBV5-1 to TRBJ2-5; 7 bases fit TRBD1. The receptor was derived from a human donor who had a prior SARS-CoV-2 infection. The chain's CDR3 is CASSFQTGVETQYF. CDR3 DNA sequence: TGCGCCAGCAGCTTCCAAACAGGGGTGGAGACCCAGTACTTC.